This record concerns one T cell receptor beta chain sequence. CDR1 and CDR2 (germline): SQVTM, ANQGSEA. The CDR3 spans 12 residues. V was cut by 3 bases and J by 2 bases, with 7 bases left in between. Researchers ran the PCR with 60 Vbeta and 13 Jbeta primers. Measured with immunoSEQ multiplex PCR; TCRdb has only the in-frame clones, and not every one. Of more than 200,000 clones in the sample, 55% to 75% were seen once. The sample belongs to a study of cytomegalovirus exposure and HLA in healthy donors. This TCR was recovered from a man aged 35-49 years in good health and CMV-seropositive. The V call is TRBV29-1, the J call TRBJ1-1; the D is unclear. The sample taken for sequencing was PBMCs. For the CDR3, the DNA is TGCAGCGTTGATGTAATTAACACTGAAGCTTTCTTT. As protein: CSVDVINTEAFF.